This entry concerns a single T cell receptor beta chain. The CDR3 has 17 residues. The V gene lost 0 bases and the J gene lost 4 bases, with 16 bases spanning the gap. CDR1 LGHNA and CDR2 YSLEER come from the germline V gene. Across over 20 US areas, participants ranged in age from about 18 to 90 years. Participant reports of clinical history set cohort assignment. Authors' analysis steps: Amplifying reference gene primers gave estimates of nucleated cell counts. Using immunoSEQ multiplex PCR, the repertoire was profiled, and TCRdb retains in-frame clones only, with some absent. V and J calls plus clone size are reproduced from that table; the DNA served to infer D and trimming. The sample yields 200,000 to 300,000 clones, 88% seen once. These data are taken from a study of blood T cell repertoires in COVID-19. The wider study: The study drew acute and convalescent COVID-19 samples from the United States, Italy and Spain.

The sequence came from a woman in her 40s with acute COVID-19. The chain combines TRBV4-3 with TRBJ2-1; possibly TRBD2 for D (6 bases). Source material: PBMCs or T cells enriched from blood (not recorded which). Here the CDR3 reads CASSQDRFPGEYNEQFF. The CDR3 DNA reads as TGCGCCAGCAGCCAAGATCGGTTCCCGGGAGAGTACAATGAGCAGTTCTTC.